This T cell receptor beta chain was found in a study of blood T cell repertoires in COVID-19. Overall study context: COVID-19 samples, acute and convalescent, were from the United States, Italy and Spain.

One Seattle source followed patients from active infection through their disease course. Authors' analysis steps: Amplifying reference gene primers gave estimates of nucleated cell counts. Profiled with immunoSEQ multiplex PCR; TCRdb holds only in-frame clones, not every one. The DNA was the basis for D and trimming; V, J and clone size are from that table. The sample lists over 150,000 clones; 65% to 90% were seen once. This CDR3 is built from 14 residues. With V trimmed by 5 bases and J by 4 bases, 7 bases remained unmatched. Per germline, CDR1 MNHEY and CDR2 SMNVEV (reference sequence). The chain uses TRBV27 and TRBJ1-2, with 7 bases lining up with TRBD1. The material sequenced was peripheral blood. The TCR sequence derives from a woman aged 55-69 years with COVID-19, enrolled during active disease. Here the CDR3 reads CASSPGQLSYGYTF. For the CDR3, the DNA is TGTGCCAGCAGTCCGGGACAGCTCTCCTATGGCTACACCTTC.